A single sample is the source of the 27 T cell receptor beta chains below, sequenced in a study of blood T cell repertoires in COVID-19. Clones were sequenced by immunoSEQ multiplex PCR, and TCRdb holds only the in-frame ones, with some missing. This sample yields roughly 100,000 clones, of which roughly 87% are seen a single time; 3% to 3.5% belongs to the top ten. Sequencing used peripheral blood. These receptor sequences come from a man aged 45-65 years in a cohort sampled during active COVID-19.

The V and J genes are TRBV6-5 and TRBJ2-7; 9 bases map to TRBD1. The CDR3 runs to 15 residues. Germline trimming cut 6 bases from V and 0 bases from J; bases unmatched to any gene: 6. The germline CDR1 and CDR2 sequences are MNHEY and SVGAGI. As DNA, the CDR3 is TGTGCCAGCAGCCCCGGGACAGGGAACTCCTACGAGCAGTACGTC. Protein sequence: CASSPGTGNSYEQYV.

This chain joins TRBV14 and TRBJ2-1; 10 bases map to TRBD2. The CDR3 has 12 residues. Trimming at V came to 3 bases and at J to 13 bases, leaving 3 bases not matched to a gene. CDR1 and CDR2 (germline): SGHDN, FVKESK. The CDR3 loop reads CASSHSGGRQFF. CDR3 bases: TGTGCCAGCAGCCATAGCGGGGGGCGACAGTTCTTC.

The chain couples TRBV2 to TRBJ1-6; 10 bases align to TRBD1. The CDR3 is 15 residues long. CDR1 SNHLY and CDR2 FYNNEI come from the germline V gene. Unmatched junction bases numbered 9, after V lost 6 bases and J lost 10 bases. Written as DNA, the CDR3 is TGTGCCAGCAGCCCCGGGACAGGGGTACGATCACCCCTCCACTTT. Residues: CASSPGTGVRSPLHF.

This chain uses TRBV6-6 with TRBJ2-1; the match to TRBD2 covers 7 bases. In germline, CDR1 is MNHNY, CDR2 SVGAGI (reference sequence). The CDR3 has 13 residues. V shed 4 bases, J shed 7 bases, and the junction held 4 bases outside the gene matches. Here the CDR3 reads CASSFGLGNEQFF. The CDR3 region has the DNA TGTGCCAGCAGTTTCGGACTAGGTAATGAGCAGTTCTTC.

The J gene is TRBJ2-5, the V gene TRBV19; TRBD2 matches at 8 bases. This CDR3 region has 16 residues. Per the germline V gene, CDR1 is LNHDA and CDR2 is SQIVND (reference sequence). V lost 3 bases, J lost 2 bases, and 8 bases stayed unmatched. The CDR3 bases are TGTGCCAGTAGTATTTCAAGCGGGGGATCACAAGAGACCCAGTACTTC. Translating gives CASSISSGGSQETQYF.

The chain is built from TRBV10-3 and TRBJ2-5; TRBD2 is a possible D gene (5 bases). Germline V gives CDR1 ENHRY, CDR2 SYGVKD. Trimming pared 0 bases from V and 7 bases from J, leaving 15 bases between. The CDR3 loop spans 15 amino acids. CDR3 DNA: TGTGCCATCAGTGAGTCGGTGGACTCCTCAGGGACCCAGTACTTC. Amino acids: CAISESVDSSGTQYF.

This clone has just one count. The chain uses TRBV11-2 and TRBJ1-2; D is perhaps TRBD1 (6 bases). The germline V gene has CDR1 SGHAT and CDR2 FQNNGV. V lost 5 bases, J lost 11 bases, and 18 bases lay in between. The CDR3 covers 13 residues. The DNA of the CDR3 is TGTGCCAGCAGCCCCCAGGTAGCGGGGGCTTACACCTTC. This sequence encodes CASSPQVAGAYTF.

The V gene is TRBV3-1 (or the pseudogene TRBV3-2), the J gene TRBJ2-4, with D possibly TRBD1 on 6 matching bases. The V gene's germline CDR1 is LGHDT and CDR2 YNNKEL (reference sequence). V was pared by 0 bases and J by 8 bases, with 11 bases between. The CDR3 runs 14 residues. The CDR3 reads CASSQEGARDIQYF. DNA of the CDR3: TGTGCCAGCAGCCAAGAGGGGGCGAGGGACATTCAGTACTTC.

The chain recombines TRBV24-1 with TRBJ2-1; 10 bases fit TRBD1. Germline assignment: CDR1 KGHDR and CDR2 SFDVKD. Trimming at V came to 3 bases and at J to 3 bases, leaving 7 bases not matched to a gene. The CDR3 consists of 17 residues. The CDR3 region has the DNA TGTGCCACCAGTGATCCCGACCGGGACAGGGGCTACAATGAGCAGTTCTTC. This encodes CATSDPDRDRGYNEQFF.

This sequence joins TRBV7-2 and TRBJ2-7; 9 nucleotides align to TRBD2. CDR3 length: 15 residues. Per germline, CDR1 SGHTA and CDR2 FQGNSA. V lost 5 bases to trimming and J lost 2 bases; unmatched junction nucleotides: 7. This chain's CDR3 is CASSRVAGVPYEQYF. The CDR3 DNA is TGTGCCAGCAGCAGGGTAGCGGGGGTCCCCTACGAGCAGTACTTC.

This chain joins TRBV12-3 or TRBV12-4 and TRBJ1-2; D unclear. This CDR3 is 13 amino acids long. The V end lost 7 bases, the J end lost 3 bases, and 12 bases lay between the germline ends. As DNA, the CDR3 is TGTGCCAGCACCCCTACCGGTCACTATGGCTACACCTTC. It yields the protein CASTPTGHYGYTF.

This chain uses TRBV7-9 with TRBJ1-4; D call uncertain. V was pared by 3 bases and J by 5 bases, with 19 bases between. CDR1 and CDR2 (germline): SEHNR, FQNEAQ (reference sequence). CDR3 length: 17 residues. CDR3 in amino acids: CASSFWHFRRPNEKLFF. In DNA, the CDR3 is TGTGCCAGCAGCTTTTGGCATTTCCGGAGACCCAATGAAAAACTGTTTTTT. The complete variable domain, with remaining parts taken from reference TRBV7-9 and TRBJ1-4, reads DTGVSQNPRHKITKRGQNVTFRCDPISEHNRLYWYRQTLGQGPEFLTYFQNEAQLEKSRLLSDRFSAERPKGSFSTLEIQRTEQGDSAMYLCASSFWHFRRPNEKLFFGSGTQLSVL.

The V call is TRBV3-1 (or the pseudogene TRBV3-2), the J call TRBJ2-1, with 7 nucleotides matching TRBD2. The CDR3 has 14 residues. Trimming at V came to 3 bases and at J to 1 base, leaving 0 bases not matched to a gene. The germline V gene encodes CDR1 LGHDT and CDR2 YNNKEL (reference sequence). The CDR3 loop is CASSQRGSYNEQFF. For the CDR3, the DNA is TGTGCCAGCAGCCAGCGGGGGTCCTACAATGAGCAGTTCTTC.

The gene calls are TRBV7-2 and TRBJ1-4, with D possibly TRBD1 on 5 matching bases. Germline loops: CDR1 SGHTA, CDR2 FQGNSA. V was shortened by 3 bases and J by 7 bases, with 18 bases between the two germline ends. This CDR3 contains 16 residues. The CDR3 nucleotides are TGTGCCAGCAGCTTTACGGCGTTTTGGGGGGGTGAAAAACTGTTTTTT. Protein: CASSFTAFWGGEKLFF.

The gene calls are TRBV5-1 and TRBJ1-2; no clear D gene. The V gene's germline CDR1 is SGHRS and CDR2 YFSETQ. Trimming shortened V by 3 bases and J by 2 bases, and 20 bases separated the two germline ends. CDR3 size: 17 residues. This CDR3 is CASSSGLLSQKNYGYTF. The DNA for the CDR3 is TGCGCCAGCAGCTCCGGACTACTATCTCAGAAAAACTATGGCTACACCTTC. Together with reference TRBV5-1 and TRBJ1-2, the CDR3 gives the full variable domain: KAGVTQTPRYLIKTRGQQVTLSCSPISGHRSVSWYQQTPGQGLQFLFEYFSETQRNKGNFPGRFSGRQFSNSRSEMNVSTLELGDSALYLCASSSGLLSQKNYGYTFGSGTRLTVV.

The J gene is TRBJ1-1, the V gene TRBV28; D unresolved. V lost 3 bases to trimming and J lost 2 bases, with 7 bases between them. CDR1 and CDR2 from the germline V gene are MDHEN and SYDVKM. The CDR3 sequence is 13 residues long. Here the CDR3 DNA reads TGTGCCAGCAGTTTGAGGGATAACACTGAAGCTTTCTTT. It is translated as CASSLRDNTEAFF.

The rearrangement links TRBV9 to TRBJ2-5, with a tentative D call TRBD2 (5 bases). This CDR3 region has 15 residues. Trimming took off 3 bases at V and 5 bases at J, with 17 bases between the two ends. CDR1 SGDLS and CDR2 YYNGEE come from the germline V gene. The CDR3 nucleotides are TGTGCCAGCAGCGCCCGGGGAACACCGGGGGAGACCCAGTACTTC. This sequence encodes CASSARGTPGETQYF.

On this clone: A read error may produce the germline difference seen at one junction end. The chain carries TRBV7-7 and TRBJ2-5, with a weak D call TRBD2 (5 bases). This CDR3 has 15 residues. Germline V CDR1 and CDR2: SSHAT, FNYEAQ (reference sequence). The CDR3 DNA reads TGTGCTAGCAGCTTAGCGCCGGGAAAACAAGAGACCCAGTACTTC. This encodes CASSLAPGKQETQYF.

The chain employs TRBV6-5 and TRBJ1-2; 7 bases line up with TRBD1. The germline V gene has CDR1 MNHEY and CDR2 SVGAGI. The J segment lost 4 bases and the V segment lost 4 bases, leaving 6 bases of the junction unmatched. The CDR3 loop spans 14 amino acids. CDR3 sequence reads: CASSLGGVGYGYTF. The CDR3 DNA reads as TGTGCCAGCAGTTTAGGGGGCGTCGGCTATGGCTACACCTTC.

This clone came up a few times. The chain couples TRBV7-9 to TRBJ2-2; TRBD1 is a possible D gene (6 bases). Between the trimmed V and J ends, which lost 5 bases and 0 bases, there was a span of 10 bases. Germline V CDR1 and CDR2: SEHNR, FQNEAQ (reference sequence). The CDR3 has 15 amino acids. The CDR3 region is CASSIRQANTGELFF. The CDR3 DNA is TGTGCCAGCAGCATAAGACAGGCGAACACCGGGGAGCTGTTTTTT. Supplemented by reference TRBV7-9 and TRBJ2-2, the full variable domain reads DTGVSQNPRHKITKRGQNVTFRCDPISEHNRLYWYRQTLGQGPEFLTYFQNEAQLEKSRLLSDRFSAERPKGSFSTLEIQRTEQGDSAMYLCASSIRQANTGELFFGEGSRLTVL.

This clone appeared a few times. The rearrangement joins TRBV4-3 to TRBJ2-7, with 8 bases fitting TRBD1. The CDR3 has 14 residues. Germline values: CDR1 LGHNA, CDR2 YSLEER. With 5 bases clipped from V and 5 bases from J, the junction kept 8 bases outside the gene matches. CDR3 DNA: TGCGCCAGCAGCACACAGGGGGGCCGGGACGAGCAGTACTTC. This codes for CASSTQGGRDEQYF.

Of note for this clone: Other DNA sequences in the same sample also yield this CDR3. The V call is TRBV7-2, the J call TRBJ1-2; weak D call: TRBD1 (5 bases). This CDR3 spans 13 amino acids. V lost 5 bases to trimming and J lost 2 bases, with 9 bases between them. CDR1 SGHTA and CDR2 FQGNSA come from the germline V gene. The CDR3 nucleotides are TGTGCCAGCAGCCCCGGACAAAACTATGGCTACACCTTC. Protein product: CASSPGQNYGYTF.

This sequence joins TRBV3-1 (or the pseudogene TRBV3-2) and TRBJ2-7, with a possible D match to TRBD2 (5 bases). This CDR3 contains 14 residues. The ends were cut back, 4 bases at V and 1 base at J, with 11 bases in the middle. Germline assignment: CDR1 LGHDT and CDR2 YNNKEL (reference sequence). The CDR3 reads CASSPRAESYEQYF. The CDR3 coding sequence is TGTGCCAGCAGCCCTCGAGCGGAGTCCTACGAGCAGTACTTC.

V is TRBV6-2 or TRBV6-3 and J is TRBJ2-7; 7 bases line up with TRBD2. The CDR3 extends over 13 amino acids. CDR1 MNHEY and CDR2 SVGEGT come from the germline V gene. Unmatched junction bases numbered 3, after V lost 5 bases and J lost 2 bases. The CDR3 spells CASSGTTAYEQYF. The CDR3 coding sequence is TGTGCCAGCAGTGGGACTACTGCCTACGAGCAGTACTTC.

J is TRBJ1-5 and V is TRBV6-5; no definite D call. CDR1 is MNHEY and CDR2 is SVGAGI in the germline V gene. V was clipped by 5 bases and J by 4 bases, with 6 bases between them. The CDR3 is 12 residues long. The CDR3 DNA reads as TGTGCCAGCAGTAATAATAATCAGCCCCAGCATTTT. This codes for CASSNNNQPQHF.

The chain carries TRBV3-1 (or the pseudogene TRBV3-2) and TRBJ2-3, with a tentative D call TRBD2 (6 bases). V lost 3 bases and J lost 1, with 11 bases in between. Germline V gene data show CDR1 as LGHDT and CDR2 as YNNKEL (reference sequence). The CDR3 covers 15 residues. CDR3 bases: TGTGCCAGCAGCCAGCGAGGGACTCGCACAGATACGCAGTATTTT. Its protein product is CASSQRGTRTDTQYF.

V usage is TRBV19 and J usage is TRBJ1-6; maybe TRBD1 (5 bases). The length of the CDR3 is 14 residues. V was shortened by 3 bases and J by 8 bases, with 11 bases between the two germline ends. The germline V gene encodes CDR1 LNHDA and CDR2 SQIVND (reference sequence). CDR3 sequence (DNA): TGTGCCAGTAGTATTCGTCAGGGTGATTCACCCCTCCACTTT. Its protein product is CASSIRQGDSPLHF.